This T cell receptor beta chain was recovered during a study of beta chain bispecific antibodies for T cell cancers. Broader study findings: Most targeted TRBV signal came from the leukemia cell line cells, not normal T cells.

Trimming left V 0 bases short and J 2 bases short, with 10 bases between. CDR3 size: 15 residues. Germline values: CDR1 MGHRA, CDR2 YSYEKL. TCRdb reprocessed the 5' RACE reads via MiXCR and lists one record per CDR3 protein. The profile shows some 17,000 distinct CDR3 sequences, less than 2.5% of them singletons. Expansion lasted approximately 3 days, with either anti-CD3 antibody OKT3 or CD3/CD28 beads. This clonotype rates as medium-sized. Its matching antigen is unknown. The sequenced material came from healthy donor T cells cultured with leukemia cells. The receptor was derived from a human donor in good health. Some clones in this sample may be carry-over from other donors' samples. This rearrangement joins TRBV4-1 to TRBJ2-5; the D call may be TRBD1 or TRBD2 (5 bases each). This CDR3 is CASSQDRGSQETQYF. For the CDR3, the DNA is TGCGCCAGCAGCCAAGACCGGGGCTCGCAAGAGACCCAGTACTTC.